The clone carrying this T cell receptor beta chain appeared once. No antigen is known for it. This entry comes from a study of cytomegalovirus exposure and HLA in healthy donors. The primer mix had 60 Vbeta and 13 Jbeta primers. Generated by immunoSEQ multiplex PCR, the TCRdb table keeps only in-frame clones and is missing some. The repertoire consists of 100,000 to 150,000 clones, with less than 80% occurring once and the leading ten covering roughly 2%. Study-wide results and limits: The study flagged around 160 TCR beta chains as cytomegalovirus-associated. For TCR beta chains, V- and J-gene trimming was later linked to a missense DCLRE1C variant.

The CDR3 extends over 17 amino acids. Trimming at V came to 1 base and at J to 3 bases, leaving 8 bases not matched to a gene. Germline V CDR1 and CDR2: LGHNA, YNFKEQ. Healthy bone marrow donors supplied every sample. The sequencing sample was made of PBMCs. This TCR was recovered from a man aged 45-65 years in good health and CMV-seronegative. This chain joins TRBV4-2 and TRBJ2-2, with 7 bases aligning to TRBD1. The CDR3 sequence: CASSQGLGGGDTGELFF. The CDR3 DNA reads TGTGCCAGCAGCCAAGGTTTAGGGGGCGGCGACACCGGGGAGCTGTTTTTT.